Each of the 24 T cell receptor beta chains below was sequenced from the same sample in a study of blood T cell repertoires in COVID-19. TCRdb keeps only in-frame clones here, not all; method: immunoSEQ multiplex PCR. The data show some 120,000 clones, 84% seen once. Material: peripheral blood. The origin of the receptors is a woman in her 30s who had recovered from COVID-19.

The chain uses TRBV3-1 (or the pseudogene TRBV3-2) and TRBJ1-1; tentatively, D is TRBD1 (5 bases). Germline V gene data show CDR1 as LGHDT and CDR2 as YNNKEL (reference sequence). V lost 1 base to trimming and J lost 1 base, with 10 bases between them. This CDR3 has 15 residues. CDR3 sequence reads: CASSQGRQGNTEAFF. The CDR3 DNA reads TGTGCCAGCAGCCAAGGCAGGCAGGGGAACACTGAAGCTTTCTTT.

The CDR3: CASRSPRTGGVETQYF. The CDR3 DNA is TGTGCCAGTAGAAGTCCCCGGACAGGGGGCGTCGAGACCCAGTACTTC. The rearrangement joins TRBV19 to TRBJ2-5, with TRBD1 matching over 11 bases. Germline V gene lookup returns CDR1 LNHDA and CDR2 SQIVND (reference sequence). This CDR3 is 16 amino acids long. The V segment lost 6 bases and the J segment 5 bases; nucleotides outside the gene matches: 11.

The rearrangement links TRBV29-1 to TRBJ2-3; D ambiguous. Deletions cut 8 bases from V and 2 bases from J, with 5 bases between. CDR3 length: 10 residues. From germline, CDR1 is SQVTM and CDR2 ANQGSEA. CDR3 sequence: CSLLTDTQYF. The CDR3 coding sequence is TGCAGCCTACTCACAGATACGCAGTATTTT.

This clone was detected a few times. The chain links TRBV6-5 to TRBJ1-6; tentative D call: TRBD1 (6 bases). The CDR3 totals 15 residues. From germline, CDR1 is MNHEY and CDR2 SVGAGI. V lost 6 bases to trimming and J lost 8 bases, with 17 bases between them. This CDR3 is CASRSDRPSDSPLHF. The CDR3, as DNA: TGTGCCAGCAGGAGTGACAGGCCCTCTGATTCACCCCTCCACTTT.

The chain uses TRBV25-1 and TRBJ2-2; a possible D gene is TRBD1 (6 bases). Germline-derived CDR1 and CDR2 are MGHDK and SYGVNS. V lost 6 bases and J lost 0, with 14 bases in between. This CDR3 has 16 amino acids. CDR3 sequence reads: CASRHPGTPNTGELFF. The CDR3 nucleotides read TGTGCCAGCAGGCACCCCGGGACACCGAACACCGGGGAGCTGTTTTTT.

This chain's CDR3 is CASSIGLAYYNEQFF. The CDR3 nucleotides read TGTGCCAGTAGTATTGGACTAGCCTACTACAATGAGCAGTTCTTC. This chain links TRBV19 with TRBJ2-1; TRBD2 aligns across 8 bases. Germline values: CDR1 LNHDA, CDR2 SQIVND (reference sequence). The ends lost 3 bases at V and 3 bases at J; junction bases unmatched: 4. This CDR3 region has 15 residues.

This chain uses TRBV5-1 with TRBJ2-1; D is perhaps TRBD2 (6 bases). Trimming took off 0 bases at V and 5 bases at J, with 12 bases between the two ends. Germline CDR1 SGHRS, CDR2 YFSETQ. The CDR3 runs 15 residues. CDR3 region: CASSLVPGVNNEQFF. In nucleotides, the CDR3 is TGCGCCAGCAGCTTGGTGCCGGGAGTTAACAATGAGCAGTTCTTC.

The chain joins TRBV6-5 to TRBJ1-2; tentatively, D is TRBD1 (6 bases). V lost 6 bases, J lost 5 bases, and 13 bases lay in between. The CDR3 sequence is 13 residues long. The germline V gene has CDR1 MNHEY and CDR2 SVGAGI. Here the CDR3 DNA reads TGTGCCAGCAGCTTTACAGGGACGTATGGCTACACCTTC. Translating gives CASSFTGTYGYTF.

V usage is TRBV7-9 and J usage is TRBJ2-1; maybe TRBD2 (6 bases). Germline V gene lookup returns CDR1 SEHNR and CDR2 FQNEAQ (reference sequence). V was trimmed by 0 bases and J by 3 bases, leaving 9 bases between them. This CDR3 spans 15 amino acids. CDR3 bases: TGTGCCAGCAGCTTAGCTAGCGGAGGCTACAATGAGCAGTTCTTC. It codes for CASSLASGGYNEQFF.

This clone appeared a few times. This chain links TRBV5-1 with TRBJ1-1; 7 bases match TRBD1. CDR3 length: 12 amino acids. From germline, CDR1 is SGHRS and CDR2 YFSETQ. V gave up 4 bases and J gave up 8 bases; unmatched junction bases: 5. As DNA, the CDR3 is TGCGCCAGCAGCAAGGGACAGTCAGAAGCTTTCTTT. This translates into CASSKGQSEAFF.

This chain joins TRBV30 and TRBJ2-7, with 10 bases fitting TRBD1. CDR1 is GTSNPN, CDR2 SVGIG, per germline (reference sequence). The CDR3 loop spans 13 amino acids. J gave up 6 bases and V 2 bases, and 4 bases lay outside the gene matches. The CDR3 nucleotides read TGTGCCTGGAGTCGACAGGGGGCGCGCGAGCAGTACTTC. Amino acids: CAWSRQGAREQYF.

This sequence joins TRBV7-9 and TRBJ1-4, with D unclear. CDR1 and CDR2 from the germline V gene are SEHNR and FQNEAQ (reference sequence). The CDR3 covers 15 residues. The ends were cut back, 4 bases at V and 3 bases at J, with 12 bases in the middle. CDR3 DNA sequence: TGTGCCAGCAGCTCCGGAGGGTCGGCTAATGAAAAACTGTTTTTT. This gives the protein CASSSGGSANEKLFF.

The rearrangement joins TRBV5-1 to TRBJ2-5; D ambiguous. V lost 3 bases to trimming and J lost 5 bases, with 17 bases between them. This CDR3 has 15 amino acids. The germline CDR1 and CDR2 sequences are SGHRS and YFSETQ. The CDR3 coding sequence is TGCGCCAGCAGCTGGATGGATCCGCGCAGGGAGACCCAGTACTTC. Amino acid sequence: CASSWMDPRRETQYF.

V gene TRBV11-2 combines with J gene TRBJ2-5; D remains unclear. The CDR3 contains 12 residues. The V gene's germline CDR1 is SGHAT and CDR2 FQNNGV. Trimming removed 0 bases at V and 7 bases at J, with 6 bases between. In DNA form, the CDR3 reads TGTGCCAGCAGCTTAGACAGAGGGACCCAGTACTTC. Residues: CASSLDRGTQYF. Drawing the rest from reference TRBV11-2 and TRBJ2-5, the complete variable domain is EAGVAQSPRYKIIEKRQSVAFWCNPISGHATLYWYQQILGQGPKLLIQFQNNGVVDDSQLPKDRFSAERLKGVDSTLKIQPAKLEDSAVYLCASSLDRGTQYFGPGTRLLVL.

The rearrangement uses TRBV2 and TRBJ2-5; 11 nucleotides match TRBD2. This CDR3 is 15 amino acids long. V lost 4 bases, J lost 2 bases, and 3 bases stayed unmatched. In germline, CDR1 is SNHLY, CDR2 FYNNEI. The CDR3 DNA reads TGTGCCAGCAGTGGCGCTAGCGGGGGGCAAGAGACCCAGTACTTC. Protein sequence: CASSGASGGQETQYF.

This clone was observed a few times. The V call is TRBV27, the J call TRBJ1-3; D is perhaps TRBD1 (6 bases). This CDR3 region has 14 residues. V lost 3 bases and J lost 2, with 8 bases in between. Germline lookup yields CDR1 MNHEY and CDR2 SMNVEV (reference sequence). CDR3 sequence reads: CASSLSGAGNTIYF. For the CDR3, the DNA is TGTGCCAGCAGTTTGTCAGGGGCTGGAAACACCATATATTTT.

The chain couples TRBV10-3 to TRBJ2-7; 12 nucleotides match TRBD1. Germline V gives CDR1 ENHRY, CDR2 SYGVKD. The CDR3 has 14 residues. Unmatched junction bases numbered 7, after V lost 9 bases and J lost 4 bases. The CDR3 here is CAITPGQGAYEQYF. CDR3 nucleotides: TGTGCCATTACGCCGGGACAGGGGGCGTACGAGCAGTACTTC.

In DNA, the CDR3 is TGTGCCAGCAGCTCGAACGGTTTAGCCAAAAACATTCAGTACTTC. Amino acids: CASSSNGLAKNIQYF. V gene TRBV5-6 combines with J gene TRBJ2-4; no reliable D call. This CDR3 is built from 15 residues. Trimming removed 3 bases from V and 0 bases from J, with 10 bases in between. CDR1 SGHDT and CDR2 YYEEEE come from the germline V gene.

The V call is TRBV10-2, the J call TRBJ2-3, with D possibly being TRBD2 (6 bases). Looked up from germline, CDR1 is WSHSY and CDR2 is SAAADI. The CDR3 length is 14 residues. The V gene lost 6 bases and the J gene lost 0 bases, with 10 bases spanning the gap. The CDR3 nucleotides read TGCGCCAGCAGAGCCGGGACTAGCACAGATACGCAGTATTTT. Translation: CASRAGTSTDTQYF.

The chain employs TRBV19 and TRBJ2-7; tentative D call: TRBD1 (5 bases). Germline V gives CDR1 LNHDA, CDR2 SQIVND (reference sequence). The CDR3 runs to 19 residues. Trimming removed 2 bases at V and 3 bases at J, with 26 bases between. The CDR3 here is CASSIRNRQGLSKVYEQYF. The CDR3 DNA follows: TGTGCCAGTAGTATAAGGAACAGGCAGGGCCTATCTAAAGTCTACGAGCAGTACTTC.

This clone has a single count. The gene calls are TRBV10-3 and TRBJ2-7, with D tentatively TRBD1 (5 bases). CDR3 length equals 14 residues. CDR1 is ENHRY, CDR2 SYGVKD, per germline. V gave up 6 bases and J gave up 2 bases, with 14 bases separating them. The CDR3: CAISDSHPAYEQYF. CDR3 DNA: TGTGCCATCAGCGACAGTCATCCGGCCTACGAGCAGTACTTC.

The chain recombines TRBV9 with TRBJ1-6, with 7 bases matching TRBD1. Germline V gene data show CDR1 as SGDLS and CDR2 as YYNGEE. This CDR3 is 13 amino acids long. Trimming cost V 4 bases and J 9 bases; bases outside gene matches: 4. CDR3 region: CASSPRQGSPLHF. The CDR3 DNA follows: TGTGCCAGCAGCCCGAGACAGGGTTCACCCCTCCACTTT. The whole variable domain, filled in from reference TRBV9 and TRBJ1-6, reads DSGVTQTPKHLITATGQRVTLRCSPRSGDLSVYWYQQSLDQGLQFLIQYYNGEERAKGNILERFSAQQFPDLHSELNLSSLELGDSALYFCASSPRQGSPLHFGNGTRLTVT.

This clone has a single count. The chain carries TRBV6-5 and TRBJ1-1, with unresolved D. Per the germline V gene, CDR1 is MNHEY and CDR2 is SVGAGI. This CDR3 spans 13 amino acids. V lost 5 bases, J lost 6 bases, and 13 bases lay in between. The CDR3 sequence is CASSPKFIAEAFF. In DNA, the CDR3 is TGTGCCAGCAGTCCCAAATTCATAGCTGAAGCTTTCTTT.

The genes are TRBV3-1 (or the pseudogene TRBV3-2) and TRBJ2-7, with D tentatively TRBD2 (5 bases). CDR1 is LGHDT, CDR2 YNNKEL, per germline (reference sequence). This CDR3 comprises 15 residues. The V end was cut by 3 bases, the J end by 1 base, with 13 bases between. The CDR3 DNA is TGTGCCAGCAGCCACCTCCCCGAGGGTTCCTACGAGCAGTACTTC. Its protein product is CASSHLPEGSYEQYF.